This is a list of T cell receptor beta chains from one sample in a study of blood T cell repertoires in COVID-19. Produced via immunoSEQ multiplex PCR; TCRdb's table is partial and in-frame only. Of under 250,000 clones listed, 92% are singletons. Sequenced: peripheral blood. The source is a man in his fifties or sixties with COVID-19, enrolled during active disease. CDR3s include the opening cysteine and the closing phenylalanine or tryptophan. D genes are given only for firm matches. Size is omitted from some rows. Given values are once, few, many or a class for expanded clones.

D	V	J	size	DNA	CDR3
NA	TRBV7-9	TRBJ2-3	once	TGTGCCAGCAGCCCTCGAGCGGGTAGCACAGATACGCAGTATTTT	CASSPRAGSTDTQYF
TRBD2	TRBV7-8	TRBJ2-1	NA	TGTGCCAGCAGCCCTTTTTCCGGGACTAGCGGGAGTAATGAGCAGTTCTTC	CASSPFSGTSGSNEQFF
NA	TRBV4-2	TRBJ2-7	NA	TGTGCCAGCAGCCAAGAACTTGTGCGTTACGAGCAGTACTTC	CASSQELVRYEQYF
TRBD2	TRBV28	TRBJ2-3	NA	TGTGCCAGCAGTACCCGAGAAGCGGGAGCAGCAGATACGCAGTATTTT	CASSTREAGAADTQYF
TRBD1	TRBV6-7	TRBJ1-4	NA	TGTGCCAGCAGTTCGCGGACAGGGGGGTTCGAAGCTAATGAAAAACTGTTTTTT	CASSSRTGGFEANEKLFF
NA	TRBV6-5	TRBJ1-6	NA	TGTGCCAGCAGTTACATGGCAGGGTCAGGCAATTCACCCCTCCACTTT	CASSYMAGSGNSPLHF
NA	TRBV6-5	TRBJ2-7	NA	TGTGCCAGCAGTTCCCCTCACCAGGGCTCCTACGAGCAGTACTTC	CASSSPHQGSYEQYF
NA	TRBV9	TRBJ1-3	NA	TGTGCCAGCAGCGTAGCGGAAGGGAGTGGAAACACCATATATTTT	CASSVAEGSGNTIYF
NA	TRBV10-2	TRBJ1-1	NA	TGCGCCAGCAGGAGTCAGGGAAACACTGAAGCTTTCTTT	CASRSQGNTEAFF
NA	TRBV7-7	TRBJ2-3	NA	TGTGCTAGCAGCCCCATTCCCGGAGCTAGCACAGATACGCAGTATTTT	CASSPIPGASTDTQYF
NA	TRBV6-5	TRBJ1-2	NA	TGTGCCAGCAGTTACTCCCCAGGGCGCTATGGCTACACCTTC	CASSYSPGRYGYTF
TRBD1	TRBV30	TRBJ1-3	few	TGTGCCTGGAGTGGGACAGGGTATTCTGGAAACACCATATATTTT	CAWSGTGYSGNTIYF
NA	TRBV6-6	TRBJ2-7	NA	TGTGCCAGCAGTTACTCGAGGAGGACTCCAAACTACGAGCAGTACTTC	CASSYSRRTPNYEQYF
TRBD1	TRBV5-1	TRBJ1-2	NA	TGCGCCAGCAGTGGAGGGGGCGGCTATGGCTACACCTTC	CASSGGGGYGYTF
NA	TRBV6-5	TRBJ1-2	once	TGTGCCAGCAGTTACGGAGCAGGGGACACCTATGGCTACACCTTC	CASSYGAGDTYGYTF
NA	TRBV4-1	TRBJ2-7	NA	TGCGCCAGCAGCCAAGATACTAGCCCCCGCATGGAGCAGTACTTC	CASSQDTSPRMEQYF
NA	TRBV6-5	TRBJ1-1	NA	TGTGCCAGCAGGGACCCGGGACATAGAAACACTGAAGCTTTCTTT	CASRDPGHRNTEAFF
NA	TRBV19	TRBJ1-5	NA	TGTGCCAGTAAGGGGGACGGTAATCAGCCCCAGCATTTT	CASKGDGNQPQHF
NA	TRBV11-2	TRBJ2-2	NA	TGTGCCAGCAGCTTGTCAGGGAACACCGGGGAGCTGTTTTTT	CASSLSGNTGELFF
NA	TRBV9	TRBJ2-1	NA	TGTGCCAGCAGCCCCACCTCCGACAGCAACAATGAGCAGTTCTTC	CASSPTSDSNNEQFF
TRBD1	TRBV6-2/TRBV6-3	TRBJ1-5	NA	TGTGCCAGCAGTCATGGGGGGACAGGGAATCAGCCCCAGCATTTT	CASSHGGTGNQPQHF
NA	TRBV25-1	TRBJ1-1	NA	TGTGCCAGCAAAACAGGTAACACTGAAGCTTTCTTT	CASKTGNTEAFF
NA	TRBV11-2	TRBJ2-1	NA	TGTGCCAGCAGCTTAGAAGGACTAAACTACAATGAGCAGTTCTTC	CASSLEGLNYNEQFF
TRBD1	TRBV5-1	TRBJ2-6	few	TGCGCCAGCAGCTTCCGGACAGGGCGGGGTGGCTCTGGGGCCAACGTCCTGACTTTC	CASSFRTGRGGSGANVLTF
NA	TRBV30	TRBJ2-2	NA	TGTGCCTGGAGCGCGACCGGGGAGCTGTTTTTT	CAWSATGELFF
NA	TRBV5-4	TRBJ1-6	NA	TGTGCCAGCAGCACAGGGTCTCCCCTCAGCACCCTCCACTTT	CASSTGSPLSTLHF
TRBD1	TRBV4-2	TRBJ1-4	NA	TGTGCCAGCAGCCAAGATGGAAGGACCCGACAGGGGGCGTATGAAAAACTGTTTTTT	CASSQDGRTRQGAYEKLFF
NA	TRBV21-1	TRBJ1-5	NA	TGTGCCAGCAGCAGTGGGACAGGGTGTGGCAATCAGCCCCAGCATTTT	CASSSGTGCGNQPQHF
TRBD1	TRBV4-1	TRBJ1-2	NA	TGCGCCAGCAGCCAAGGAAGAGACAGGGTAGGATCCTCTTATGGCTACACCTTC	CASSQGRDRVGSSYGYTF
TRBD2	TRBV9	TRBJ2-1	NA	TGTGCCAGCAGCGTCCTATCCCCGGGACTAGCGGGTCTATTATCCTACAATGAGCAGTTCTTC	CASSVLSPGLAGLLSYNEQFF
NA	TRBV19	TRBJ2-2	NA	TGTGCCAGTAGTATAGATCGAGGGGGGGAGCTGTTTTTT	CASSIDRGGELFF
NA	TRBV2	TRBJ2-3	NA	TGTGCCAGCAGTGGGGGCGTGGCCGATACGCAGTATTTT	CASSGGVADTQYF
TRBD1	TRBV19	TRBJ1-5	NA	TGTGCCACCCGGACAGGGGGCACGCCCCAGCATTTT	CATRTGGTPQHF
NA	TRBV19	TRBJ2-2	once	TGTGCCAGTAGTATAGGGGCGTTCCCCGGGGAGCTGTTTTTT	CASSIGAFPGELFF
NA	TRBV3-1/TRBV3-2	TRBJ2-3	NA	TGTGCCAGCAGCCCGACAGGTCCGTTTTTTTTCACAGATACGCAGTATTTT	CASSPTGPFFFTDTQYF
NA	TRBV30	TRBJ1-3	NA	TGTGCCTGGAGTGCGGGGGGGAGTTCTGGAAACACCATATATTTT	CAWSAGGSSGNTIYF
TRBD1	TRBV5-1	TRBJ1-4	NA	TGCGCCAGCAGCTTACCGGGACAGGGGGATGAAAAACTGTTTTTT	CASSLPGQGDEKLFF
TRBD1	TRBV7-2	TRBJ2-3	NA	TGTGCCAGCAGCTCACCGGGACAGGGGCAGTATTTT	CASSSPGQGQYF
NA	TRBV5-4	TRBJ2-7	NA	TGTGCCAGCAGCTTCCGCCAGGGTATCGCCTACGAGCAGTACTTC	CASSFRQGIAYEQYF
NA	TRBV27	TRBJ2-7	NA	TGTGCCAGCAGTAGGGGACAAGGCTCCTACGAGCAGTACTTC	CASSRGQGSYEQYF
NA	TRBV12-3/TRBV12-4	TRBJ2-1	NA	TGTGCCAGCACGCGCCGATACAATGAGCAGTTCTTC	CASTRRYNEQFF
NA	TRBV30	TRBJ1-6	NA	TGTGCCTGGAGTGTACAATCTAGCTCCTATAATTCACCCCTCCACTTT	CAWSVQSSSYNSPLHF
TRBD2	TRBV7-7	TRBJ2-1	NA	TGTGCTAGCAGCAATTCTGGGACTAGCGGGAGACAGTTCTTC	CASSNSGTSGRQFF
TRBD1	TRBV5-1	TRBJ2-2	NA	TGCGCCAGCAGCGCGGGACAGGGGACCGGGGAGCTGTTTTTT	CASSAGQGTGELFF
TRBD1	TRBV5-5	TRBJ2-1	NA	TGTGCCAGCAGCTTGATCGGCAGGGGGCCCAATGAGCAGTTCTTC	CASSLIGRGPNEQFF
NA	TRBV25-1	TRBJ2-5	NA	TGTGCCAGCACCCCGGGGGAAGAGACCCAGTACTTC	CASTPGEETQYF
NA	TRBV28	TRBJ1-2	NA	TGTGCCGGGGGCAGGTTAGACGGCTACACCTTC	CAGGRLDGYTF
TRBD1	TRBV7-9	TRBJ2-2	NA	TGTGCCAGCAGCTCTCCGGGACAGGGCCGATTCACCGGGGAGCTGTTTTTT	CASSSPGQGRFTGELFF
TRBD1	TRBV7-2	TRBJ2-4	NA	TGTGCCAGCAGCTTACGGGCCGGGACAGGTAAAAACATTCAGTACTTC	CASSLRAGTGKNIQYF
NA	TRBV7-9	TRBJ1-6	NA	TGTGCCAGCAGCCTGGAAAGACAGGTGAATAATTCACCCCTCCACTTT	CASSLERQVNNSPLHF
NA	TRBV2	TRBJ1-5	NA	TGTGCCAGCAGCAAGGGGTCACAGAGCTATAGCAATCAGCCCCAGCATTTT	CASSKGSQSYSNQPQHF
TRBD1	TRBV7-9	TRBJ1-4	NA	TGTGCCAGCAGGGGTTTTGGGACAGGCGATGAAAAACTGTTTTTT	CASRGFGTGDEKLFF
TRBD2	TRBV7-3	TRBJ2-1	NA	TGTGCCAGCAGCTTAAGCCCCCCTTCCAAGGGACTAGCGGGACAGAGCTCCTACAATGAGCAGTTCTTC	CASSLSPPSKGLAGQSSYNEQFF
NA	TRBV4-1	TRBJ2-1	NA	TGCGCCAGCAGCCAGGGACATAACAATGAGCAGTTCTTC	CASSQGHNNEQFF
TRBD1	TRBV6-1	TRBJ1-3	NA	TGTGCCAGCAGTGCCGACAGGGACTTTCAGTTTAGCTCTGGAAACACCATATATTTT	CASSADRDFQFSSGNTIYF
NA	TRBV25-1	TRBJ1-2	NA	TGTGCCAGCAGTGCGATGGACGGGGGGATCTATGGCTACACCTTC	CASSAMDGGIYGYTF
NA	TRBV24-1	TRBJ1-5	NA	TGTGCCACCAGGTCTGGGAGGGCTCAGCCCCAGCATTTT	CATRSGRAQPQHF
TRBD1	TRBV5-4	TRBJ1-2	NA	TGTGCCAGCAGCTCCGGGACAGTCTATGGCTACACCTTC	CASSSGTVYGYTF
NA	TRBV7-6	TRBJ1-1	NA	TGTGCCAGCAGCTCTGGGGGGAAGAACACTGAAGCTTTCTTT	CASSSGGKNTEAFF
NA	TRBV11-2	TRBJ2-5	NA	TGTGCCAGCAGCTTAGATCGGCGTCAGCCCGGGGAGACCCAGTACTTC	CASSLDRRQPGETQYF